A single sample is the source of the 30 T cell receptor beta chains below, sequenced in a study of T-cell reconstitution after alpha-beta-depleted transplantation in children. Using unique molecular identifiers, the investigators prepared the TCRbeta library. TCRdb re-analysed the PCR reads in MiXCR, keeping a single row per CDR3 protein. The repertoire holds about 690,000 distinct CDR3 sequences, with about 15% as singletons. The material was PBMCs from the stem cell graft donor, obtained from the stem cell graft. The source is a human donor who donated a stem cell graft to a child with acute myeloid leukemia.

This sequence joins TRBV28 and TRBJ1-5, with D tentatively TRBD1 (5 bases). Germline V gene lookup returns CDR1 MDHEN and CDR2 SYDVKM. V lost 5 bases to trimming and J lost 7 bases, with 12 bases between them. CDR3 length: 13 amino acids. The DNA of the CDR3 is TGTGCCAGCAGTCGGACATTAGCACAGCCCCAGCATTTT. Translation gives CASSRTLAQPQHF.

The chain carries TRBV4-2 and TRBJ2-1, with 9 bases aligning to TRBD2. CDR3 length: 16 residues. With V trimmed by 3 bases and J by 4 bases, 7 bases remained unmatched. Germline CDR1 reads LGHNA; CDR2 reads YNFKEQ. CDR3: CASSQHLAGDYNEQFF. In DNA, the CDR3 is TGTGCCAGCAGCCAGCATTTAGCGGGGGATTACAATGAGCAGTTCTTC.

The rearrangement links TRBV19 to TRBJ2-1, with TRBD2 matching 7 bases. The CDR3 contains 16 residues. The ends lost 4 bases at V and 3 bases at J; junction bases unmatched: 9. Per the germline V gene, CDR1 is LNHDA and CDR2 is SQIVND (reference sequence). In DNA form, the CDR3 reads TGTGCCAGTAGTAAGGGGAGCGGGGCCCTCTACAATGAGCAGTTCTTC. Residues: CASSKGSGALYNEQFF.

The chain is built from TRBV27 and TRBJ2-7, with TRBD1 matching 7 bases. The germline V gene encodes CDR1 MNHEY and CDR2 SMNVEV (reference sequence). The CDR3 spans 16 residues. As DNA, the CDR3 is TGTGCCACGTCACCCTCACCGGGACAGTTCCTCTACGACCAGTACGTC. It translates to CATSPSPGQFLYDQYV.

Many counts were recorded for this clonotype. The CDR3 region has the DNA TGTGCCAGCAGTCGAACCCCCTCTGGGGCCAACGTCCTGACTTTC. Amino acid sequence: CASSRTPSGANVLTF. The chain employs TRBV6-1 and TRBJ2-6, with D uncertain. From germline, CDR1 is MNHNS and CDR2 SASEGT. The length of the CDR3 is 15 residues. Trimming took 5 bases from V and 0 from J, leaving 8 bases between them.

This clonotype was picked up many times. The chain recombines TRBV7-2 with TRBJ2-7, with 11 positions matching TRBD1. Germline V gene data show CDR1 as SGHTA and CDR2 as FQGNSA. The CDR3 runs to 15 residues. With 4 bases clipped from V and 6 bases from J, the junction kept 8 bases outside the gene matches. DNA for the CDR3: TGTGCCAGCAGCTCAGGGGACAGGGGGTTTGGCGAGCAGTACTTC. Amino acid sequence: CASSSGDRGFGEQYF.

The J gene is TRBJ2-5, the V gene TRBV12-3 or TRBV12-4; D tentatively fits TRBD1 or TRBD2 (5 bases each). V gave up 6 bases and J gave up 1 base, with 15 bases separating them. The CDR3 consists of 15 residues. CDR3 nucleotides: TGTGCCAGCAGACGACCTGGGGGATCCCAAGAGACCCAGTACTTC. This translates into CASRRPGGSQETQYF.

This clonotype appeared many times. This chain connects TRBV20-1 to TRBJ2-1, with TRBD1 matching 8 bases. The CDR3 runs 15 residues. Trimming cost V 0 bases and J 3 bases; bases outside gene matches: 4. Germline V CDR1 and CDR2: DFQATT, SNEGSKA (reference sequence). The CDR3, as DNA: TGCAGTGCTAGAGAAGGGACAGGTCTCTACAATGAGCAGTTCTTC. Translation: CSAREGTGLYNEQFF.

In its sample, this clonotype was seen many times. V is TRBV10-1 and J is TRBJ2-1; 10 bases match TRBD2. CDR1 and CDR2 from the germline V gene are WNHNN and SYGVQD (reference sequence). CDR3 length equals 15 residues. Trimming took 3 bases from V and 2 from J; bases not matched to a gene: 1. The CDR3 DNA is TGCGCCAGCAGTGACGGACTAGCGGCCTACAATGAGCAGTTCTTC. The encoded protein is CASSDGLAAYNEQFF.

This chain's CDR3 is CASSSAAGGNQPQHF. The DNA for the CDR3 is TGTGCCAGCTCATCCGCCGCAGGGGGCAATCAGCCCCAGCATTTT. The gene calls are TRBV18 and TRBJ1-5; the D gene is possibly TRBD1 (6 bases). This CDR3 has 15 amino acids. The germline V gene has CDR1 KGHSH and CDR2 LQKENI. Trimming took off 5 bases at V and 2 bases at J, with 13 bases between the two ends.

This clonotype was detected a few times. The chain employs TRBV11-2 and TRBJ2-4; D not resolved. V lost 4 bases and J lost 16, with 17 bases in between. The germline gives CDR1 SGHAT, CDR2 FQNNGV. This CDR3 has 12 amino acids. CDR3 sequence (DNA): TGTGCCAGCAGCTCCCTTTACTCCGGTACTTACTTC. This encodes CASSSLYSGTYF.

The chain uses TRBV28 and TRBJ2-5; D gene uncertain. The V end was cut by 5 bases, the J end by 5 bases, with 15 bases between. Per germline, CDR1 MDHEN and CDR2 SYDVKM. This CDR3 is 14 amino acids long. CDR3 nucleotide sequence: TGTGCCAGCAGTCCCTCTCGAGCGCATGAGACCCAGTACTTC. It yields the protein CASSPSRAHETQYF.

This clonotype was recorded at least ten times. The chain recombines TRBV20-1 with TRBJ2-2, with a weak D call TRBD1 (6 bases). The CDR3 runs 15 residues. V was shortened by 2 bases and J by 2 bases, with 12 bases between the two germline ends. Germline V gives CDR1 DFQATT, CDR2 SNEGSKA (reference sequence). Here the CDR3 DNA reads TGCAGTGCTAGACGGGCAGGGGTTAACACCGGGGAGCTGTTTTTT. Translation gives CSARRAGVNTGELFF.

With respect to this clonotype: This clone may be a read error of a much larger clone one base away. The chain couples TRBV29-1 to TRBJ2-7; 10 nucleotides align to TRBD2. Germline-derived CDR1 and CDR2 are SQVTM and ANQGSEA. The CDR3 extends over 17 amino acids. CDR3 DNA: TGCAGCGTGGGGACGACTGGTAGCGGGGGGCTTTACTACGACCAGTACTTC. As protein: CSVGTTGSGGLYYDQYF.

This clonotype was seen repeatedly, ten times or more. The rearrangement joins TRBV20-1 to TRBJ1-5, with D uncertain. The V gene's germline CDR1 is DFQATT and CDR2 SNEGSKA (reference sequence). V was cut by 2 bases and J by 2 bases, with 10 bases left in between. The CDR3 consists of 14 residues. The CDR3 region has the DNA TGCAGTGCTAGATCCCCTCAGGGCAATCAGCCCCAGCATTTT. Protein: CSARSPQGNQPQHF.

This clonotype occurred a few times. The chain links TRBV6-2 or TRBV6-3 to TRBJ2-5; possible D gene TRBD1, 6 bases. Germline-derived CDR1 and CDR2 are MNHEY and SVGEGT. This CDR3 is built from 17 residues. V lost 0 bases and J 2 bases, leaving 16 bases between the germline ends. CDR3 coding DNA: TGTGCCAGCAGTTACTCAGGGGGACGCCGAAGGCAAGAGACCCAGTACTTC. Encoded protein: CASSYSGGRRRQETQYF.

The DNA of the CDR3 is TGCAGTGCTAGTCGAGGGGGCATCACAGATACGCAGTATTTT. This encodes CSASRGGITDTQYF. The V and J genes are TRBV20-1 and TRBJ2-3; 7 positions match TRBD1. V gave up 3 bases and J gave up 2 bases; unmatched junction bases: 5. The germline V gene has CDR1 DFQATT and CDR2 SNEGSKA (reference sequence). There are 14 residues in the CDR3.

This clonotype was counted a few times. This chain joins TRBV10-1 and TRBJ2-5; a weak D match, TRBD1 (5 bases). Germline values: CDR1 WNHNN, CDR2 SYGVQD (reference sequence). V was cut by 4 bases and J by 1 base, with 7 bases left in between. The CDR3 contains 13 residues. CDR3 protein: CASSATVQETQYF. The CDR3 DNA sequence: TGCGCCAGCAGTGCGACAGTCCAAGAGACCCAGTACTTC.

V is TRBV20-1 and J is TRBJ2-7, with D tentatively TRBD1 (5 bases). The germline V gene has CDR1 DFQATT and CDR2 SNEGSKA (reference sequence). Trimming cost V 5 bases and J 6 bases, with 20 bases left between them. The length of the CDR3 is 14 residues. CDR3 amino acids: CSASSRQGKLEQYF. The CDR3 DNA follows: TGCAGTGCTTCTAGTAGGCAGGGTAAACTCGAGCAGTACTTC.

There are many counts of this clonotype. The chain carries TRBV20-1 and TRBJ1-1; a possible D gene is TRBD1 (5 bases). Per the germline V gene, CDR1 is DFQATT and CDR2 is SNEGSKA (reference sequence). This CDR3 region has 13 residues. The V and J ends lost 2 bases and 10 bases respectively, with 17 bases between them. CDR3 sequence: CSARLSSWGRAFF. CDR3 bases: TGCAGTGCTAGACTCTCCTCCTGGGGCAGAGCTTTCTTT.

This chain links TRBV12-3 or TRBV12-4 with TRBJ1-4, with D uncertain. V lost 6 bases and J lost 8, with 13 bases in between. The CDR3 has 13 amino acids. The CDR3 nucleotides read TGTGCCAGCAGCCGGGGAGGAGGGGAAAAACTGTTTTTT. Amino acids: CASSRGGGEKLFF.

This clonotype appeared many times. The chain carries TRBV11-1 and TRBJ1-6; TRBD1 matches at 9 bases. The CDR3 loop spans 18 amino acids. CDR1 SGHAT and CDR2 FQDESV come from the germline V gene (reference sequence). The ends lost 1 base at V and 5 bases at J; junction bases unmatched: 9. CDR3 amino acids: CASSLEGGQGPNNSPLHF. The CDR3 nucleotides read TGTGCCAGCAGCTTAGAGGGCGGACAGGGGCCTAATAATTCACCCCTCCACTTT.

The chain couples TRBV5-1 to TRBJ2-5; D may be TRBD1 (5 bases). Per germline, CDR1 SGHRS and CDR2 YFSETQ. This CDR3 has 16 amino acids. Trimming stripped 4 bases from V and 1 base from J, with 17 bases between. The CDR3 nucleotides are TGCGCCAGCAGCCCCAGACCGGCAGGGCCCCAAGAGACCCAGTACTTC. Its translation: CASSPRPAGPQETQYF.

This clonotype has at least ten counts. The chain couples TRBV7-2 to TRBJ2-5; 7 bases agree with TRBD2. J was trimmed by 1 base and V by 4 bases; bases with no gene match: 6. CDR1 and CDR2 from the germline V gene are SGHTA and FQGNSA. CDR3 length: 15 residues. The CDR3 coding sequence is TGTGCCAGCAGCTACCACCAGCGGGGCCAAGAGACCCAGTACTTC. Amino acids: CASSYHQRGQETQYF.

This clonotype was seen a handful of times. The chain joins TRBV6-1 to TRBJ2-2, with TRBD2 matching 7 bases. J was trimmed by 3 bases and V by 6 bases; bases with no gene match: 7. The CDR3 totals 15 residues. Germline V gene data show CDR1 as MNHNS and CDR2 as SASEGT. CDR3 DNA: TGTGCCAGCAGGGACCCAGGGAGGGACACCGGGGAGCTGTTTTTT. Translating gives CASRDPGRDTGELFF.

This clonotype was counted many times. The V call is TRBV20-1, the J call TRBJ2-7; D remains unclear. The ends were cut back, 3 bases at V and 4 bases at J, with 10 bases in the middle. This CDR3 has 12 amino acids. Per germline, CDR1 DFQATT and CDR2 SNEGSKA (reference sequence). The CDR3 DNA reads as TGCAGTGCTAGCGGCGGCCGATACGAGCAGTACGTC. As protein: CSASGGRYEQYV.

V gene TRBV12-3 or TRBV12-4 combines with J gene TRBJ1-1, with D unclear. This CDR3 has 12 amino acids. V lost 3 bases to trimming and J lost 6 bases, with 8 bases between them. CDR3 in amino acids: CASSFRSSEAFF. The CDR3 DNA is TGTGCCAGCAGTTTCCGATCCTCTGAAGCTTTCTTT.

A few counts support this clonotype. The V call is TRBV27, the J call TRBJ1-5; weak D call: TRBD1 (5 bases). The CDR3 is made up of 14 amino acids. Germline V gene lookup returns CDR1 MNHEY and CDR2 SMNVEV (reference sequence). Trimming stripped 0 bases from V and 5 bases from J, with 8 bases between. The CDR3: CASSLSSGYQPQHF. The CDR3, as DNA: TGTGCCAGCAGTTTATCATCAGGGTATCAGCCCCAGCATTTT.

This clonotype was seen repeatedly, ten times or more. The chain uses TRBV5-6 and TRBJ1-6; D not resolved. The germline CDR1 and CDR2 sequences are SGHDT and YYEEEE. Trimming took 0 bases from V and 8 from J, leaving 15 bases between them. The CDR3 loop spans 16 amino acids. CDR3 region: CASSLAPVKRHSPLHF. DNA of the CDR3: TGTGCCAGCAGCTTGGCCCCGGTCAAGAGACATTCACCCCTCCACTTT.

The rearrangement uses TRBV5-1 and TRBJ2-5; D perhaps matches TRBD1 (5 bases). Trimming shortened V by 2 bases and J by 0 bases, and 8 bases separated the two germline ends. Germline V gives CDR1 SGHRS, CDR2 YFSETQ. This CDR3 is 14 amino acids long. The CDR3 spells CASSFQTDQETQYF. CDR3 coding DNA: TGCGCCAGCAGCTTCCAGACAGACCAAGAGACCCAGTACTTC.